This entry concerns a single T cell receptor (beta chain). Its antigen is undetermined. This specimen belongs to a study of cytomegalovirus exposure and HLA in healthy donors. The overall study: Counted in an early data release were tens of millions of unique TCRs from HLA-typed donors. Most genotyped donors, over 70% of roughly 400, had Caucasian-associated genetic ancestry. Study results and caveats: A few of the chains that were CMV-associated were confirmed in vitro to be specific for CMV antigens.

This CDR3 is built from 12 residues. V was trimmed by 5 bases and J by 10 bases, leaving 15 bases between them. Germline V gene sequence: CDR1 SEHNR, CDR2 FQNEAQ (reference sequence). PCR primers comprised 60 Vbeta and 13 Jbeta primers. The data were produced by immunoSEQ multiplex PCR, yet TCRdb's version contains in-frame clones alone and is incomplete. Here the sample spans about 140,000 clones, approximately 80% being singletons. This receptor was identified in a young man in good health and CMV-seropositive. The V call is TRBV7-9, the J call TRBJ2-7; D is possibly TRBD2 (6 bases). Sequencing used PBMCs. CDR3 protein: CASSAAGTPQYF. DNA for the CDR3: TGTGCCAGCAGCGCGGCCGGGACTCCACAGTACTTC.